This T cell receptor (beta chain) derives from a study of blood T cell repertoires in COVID-19. Study as a whole: In each case, the material was cDNA or gDNA derived from T cells, B-cell-depleted T cells, or PBMCs.

The ends were cut back, 3 bases at V and 10 bases at J, with 10 bases in the middle. The germline gives CDR1 WSHSY, CDR2 SAAADI. CDR3 length: 13 residues. Authors' processing steps: Amplification with reference gene primers provided the estimates of nucleated cell counts. Using immunoSEQ multiplex PCR, the repertoire was profiled, and TCRdb retains in-frame clones only, with some absent. V, J and clone size are taken as reported in that table, and D and trimming were inferred from the DNA itself. Of 85,000 to 130,000 clones listed, 70% to 90% are singletons. Sequencing input: peripheral blood. The source is a woman aged 60-75 years with acute or convalescent COVID-19. This chain uses TRBV10-2 with TRBJ1-6; D remains ambiguous. The CDR3 is CASSEDPGSPLHF. The CDR3 DNA reads TGCGCCAGCAGTGAAGACCCGGGGTCACCCCTCCACTTT.